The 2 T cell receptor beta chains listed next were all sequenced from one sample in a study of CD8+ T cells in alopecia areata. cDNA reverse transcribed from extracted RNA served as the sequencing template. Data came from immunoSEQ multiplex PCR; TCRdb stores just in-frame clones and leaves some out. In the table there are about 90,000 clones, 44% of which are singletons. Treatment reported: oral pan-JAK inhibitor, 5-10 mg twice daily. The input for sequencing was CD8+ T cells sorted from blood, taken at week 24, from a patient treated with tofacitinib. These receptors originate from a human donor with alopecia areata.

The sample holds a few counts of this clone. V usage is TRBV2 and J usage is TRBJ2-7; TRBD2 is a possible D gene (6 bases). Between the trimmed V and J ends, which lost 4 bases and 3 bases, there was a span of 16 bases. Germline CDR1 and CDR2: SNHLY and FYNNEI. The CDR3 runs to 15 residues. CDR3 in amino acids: CASSARLGGYYEQYF. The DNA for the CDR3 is TGTGCCAGCAGTGCCCGGTTGGGGGGATACTACGAGCAGTACTTC.

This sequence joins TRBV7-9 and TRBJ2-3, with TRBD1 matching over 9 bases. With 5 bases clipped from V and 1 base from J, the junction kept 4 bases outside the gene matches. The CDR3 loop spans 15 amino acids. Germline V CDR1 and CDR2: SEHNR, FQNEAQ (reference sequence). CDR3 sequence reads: CASSPRQGGTDTQYF. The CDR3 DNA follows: TGTGCCAGCAGCCCTCGACAGGGGGGCACAGATACGCAGTATTTT.